These T cell receptor beta chains were read from a single sample in a study of CD8 T cells in ankylosing spondylitis. TCRdb ran MiXCR on the 5' RACE reads and lists one entry per CDR3 protein. This table holds 250,000 to 350,000 distinct CDR3 sequences, less than 25% found once. Sequenced: blood, either unsorted or a sorted T cell fraction (not recorded which). The receptors were sampled from a female donor with ankylosing spondylitis or in good health (not recorded which). CDR3s include the opening cysteine and the closing phenylalanine or tryptophan. A D gene is named only where the DNA matches it firmly. Clone size is stated in some rows and not others, as once, few, many or a class when expanded.

-	TRBV6-5	-	TRBJ2-5	CASKTSGETQYF	TGTGCCAGCAAAACTTCAGGGGAGACCCAGTACTTC
-	TRBV20-1	many	TRBJ2-3	CSGLNRALNEDTQYF	TGCAGTGGCTTAAACAGGGCGCTCAACGAAGATACGCAGTATTTT
-	TRBV12-3/TRBV12-4	few	TRBJ2-7	CASSRGPYEQYF	TGTGCCAGCAGTCGCGGACCTTACGAGCAGTACTTC
TRBD1	TRBV28	many	TRBJ2-7	CASKGQTYEQYF	TGTGCCAGCAAGGGACAGACCTACGAGCAGTACTTC
-	TRBV7-9	-	TRBJ1-3	CASSTLGNTIYF	TGTGCCAGCAGCACCCTCGGGAACACCATATATTTT
-	TRBV9	-	TRBJ1-2	CASSVIPAPNYGYTF	TGTGCCAGCAGCGTAATTCCGGCTCCAAACTATGGCTACACCTTC
-	TRBV5-6	few	TRBJ1-1	CASSFLWGGMNTEAFF	TGTGCCAGCAGCTTTCTATGGGGGGGCATGAACACTGAAGCTTTCTTT
TRBD2	TRBV12-3/TRBV12-4	-	TRBJ2-1	CASSIGRTRGYNEQFF	TGTGCCAGCAGCATAGGGCGGACTAGAGGTTACAATGAGCAGTTCTTC
-	TRBV7-9	few	TRBJ1-2	CASTREGIGYGYTF	TGTGCCAGCACCCGGGAAGGGATAGGCTATGGCTACACCTTC
-	TRBV7-2	few	TRBJ2-1	CASSWEPLAGEQFF	TGTGCCAGCAGCTGGGAACCTTTGGCCGGTGAGCAGTTCTTC
-	TRBV6-1	few	TRBJ2-3	CASRLGIPDTQYF	TGTGCCAGCAGGCTCGGCATCCCAGATACGCAGTATTTT
-	TRBV10-2	-	TRBJ2-5	CASSEDGLYQETQYF	TGCGCCAGCAGTGAGGACGGACTATACCAAGAGACCCAGTACTTC
-	TRBV5-8	few	TRBJ2-1	CASSLPAGFNEQFF	TGTGCCAGCAGCTTGCCGGCAGGGTTCAATGAGCAGTTCTTC
-	TRBV12-3/TRBV12-4	few	TRBJ2-1	CASSWTVYNEQFF	TGTGCCAGCAGTTGGACAGTTTACAATGAGCAGTTCTTC
TRBD1	TRBV11-3	-	TRBJ1-4	CASSLTGMVEKLFF	TGTGCCAGCAGTTTGACAGGGATGGTTGAAAAACTGTTTTTT
-	TRBV6-2/TRBV6-3	-	TRBJ1-2	CASSRLGQGYTF	TGTGCCAGCAGTCGTCTTGGGCAAGGCTACACCTTC
-	TRBV10-3	-	TRBJ2-1	CAISGALAGTSYNEQFF	TGTGCCATCAGTGGGGCTCTTGCGGGAACCTCCTACAATGAGCAGTTCTTC
TRBD2	TRBV6-2/TRBV6-3	-	TRBJ2-1	CASSYSTSHNEQFF	TGTGCCAGCAGTTACTCGACTAGCCACAATGAGCAGTTCTTC
-	TRBV20-1	few	TRBJ2-7	CSATGPPTNGEQYF	TGCAGTGCAACGGGCCCCCCGACGAACGGCGAGCAGTACTTC
TRBD1	TRBV20-1	few	TRBJ1-2	CSAIRDRGLHGYTF	TGCAGTGCCATTAGAGACAGGGGGCTCCATGGCTACACCTTC
-	TRBV30	-	TRBJ2-2	CAWSGSIITGELFF	TGTGCCTGGAGTGGATCAATCATCACCGGGGAGCTGTTTTTT
-	TRBV7-2	few	TRBJ2-7	CASSLVLVPYEQYF	TGTGCCAGCAGCTTAGTCCTAGTCCCCTACGAGCAGTACTTC
-	TRBV10-3	few	TRBJ2-1	CAITQSSYNEQFF	TGTGCCATCACACAGAGCTCCTACAATGAGCAGTTCTTC